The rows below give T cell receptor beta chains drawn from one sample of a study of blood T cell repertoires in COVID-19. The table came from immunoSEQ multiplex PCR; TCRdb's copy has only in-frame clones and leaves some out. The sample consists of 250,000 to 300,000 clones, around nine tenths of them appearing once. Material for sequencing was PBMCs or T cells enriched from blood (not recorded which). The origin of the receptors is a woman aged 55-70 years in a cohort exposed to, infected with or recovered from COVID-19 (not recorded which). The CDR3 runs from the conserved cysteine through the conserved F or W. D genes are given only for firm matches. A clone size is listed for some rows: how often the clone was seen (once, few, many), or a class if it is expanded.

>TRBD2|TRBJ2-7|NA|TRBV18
CASSAQGTSGLGPSYEQYF
TGTGCCAGCTCAGCCCAAGGGACTAGCGGGTTGGGGCCCTCCTACGAGCAGTACTTC
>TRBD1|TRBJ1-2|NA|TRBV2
CASRPTGDGYTF
TGTGCCAGCAGGCCCACAGGGGATGGCTACACCTTC
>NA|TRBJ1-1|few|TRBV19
CASSIIYGGNTEAFF
TGTGCCAGTAGTATAATTTATGGAGGGAACACTGAAGCTTTCTTT
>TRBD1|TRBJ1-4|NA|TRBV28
CAGSGGQGDEKLFF
TGTGCCGGCTCCGGGGGACAGGGGGACGAAAAACTGTTTTTT
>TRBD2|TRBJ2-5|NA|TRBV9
CASSKGSGAGDLETQYF
TGTGCCAGCAGTAAGGGGTCCGGAGCGGGAGATCTAGAGACCCAGTACTTC
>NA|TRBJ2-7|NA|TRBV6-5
CASTRGSEQYF
TGTGCCAGCACTCGAGGGTCCGAGCAGTACTTC
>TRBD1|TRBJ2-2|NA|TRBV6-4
CASSDTGAGWLTGELFF
TGTGCCAGCAGTGACACAGGGGCCGGTTGGTTGACCGGGGAGCTGTTTTTT
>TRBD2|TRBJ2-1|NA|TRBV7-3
CASSLTGTSGEQFF
TGTGCCAGCAGCTTAACTGGGACTAGCGGGGAGCAGTTCTTC
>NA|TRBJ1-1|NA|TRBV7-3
CASSLTGGDTEAFF
TGTGCCAGCAGCTTAACCGGAGGGGACACTGAAGCTTTCTTT
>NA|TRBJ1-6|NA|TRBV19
CASTEGNSPLHF
TGTGCCAGTACCGAGGGTAATTCACCCCTCCACTTT
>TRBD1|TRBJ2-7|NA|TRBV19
CASSIGGQGADYEQYF
TGTGCCAGTAGTATAGGGGGACAGGGCGCAGACTACGAGCAGTACTTC
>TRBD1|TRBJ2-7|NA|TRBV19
CASSMRDRDHEQYF
TGTGCCAGTAGTATGCGAGACAGGGACCACGAGCAGTACTTC
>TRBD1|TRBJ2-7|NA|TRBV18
CASSLGQGYEQYF
TGTGCCAGCTCCCTCGGACAGGGGTACGAGCAGTACTTC
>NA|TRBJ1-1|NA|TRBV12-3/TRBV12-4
CASSLQGTEAFF
TGTGCCAGCAGTTTGCAGGGTACTGAAGCTTTCTTT
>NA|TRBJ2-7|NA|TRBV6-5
CASSDSEDTTYEQYF
TGTGCCAGCAGCGACTCTGAGGACACAACCTACGAGCAGTACTTC
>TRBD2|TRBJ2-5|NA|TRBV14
CASSQGVAGGGGQETQYF
TGTGCCAGCAGCCAAGGCGTAGCGGGAGGCGGGGGCCAAGAGACCCAGTACTTC
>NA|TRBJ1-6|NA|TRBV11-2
CASSSYSGFQFPPLHF
TGTGCCAGCAGCTCATACTCGGGGTTCCAATTCCCACCCCTCCACTTT
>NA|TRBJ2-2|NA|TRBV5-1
CASSPQPRGNTGELFF
TGCGCCAGCAGCCCCCAACCCAGGGGGAACACCGGGGAGCTGTTTTTT
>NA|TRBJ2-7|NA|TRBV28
CASTLTGRFYEQYF
TGTGCCAGCACCCTGACAGGGAGGTTCTACGAGCAGTACTTC
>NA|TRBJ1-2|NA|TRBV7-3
CASSSETGLGYTF
TGTGCCAGCAGCTCTGAAACAGGGTTAGGCTACACCTTC
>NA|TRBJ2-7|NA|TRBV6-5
CASRRALASWEQYF
TGTGCCAGCAGGAGGGCGCTCGCCTCTTGGGAGCAGTACTTC
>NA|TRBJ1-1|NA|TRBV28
CASSFGGLTEAFF
TGTGCCAGCAGTTTTGGAGGCCTCACTGAAGCTTTCTTT
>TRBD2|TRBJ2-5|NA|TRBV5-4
CASSLVLAGGETQYF
TGTGCCAGCAGCTTGGTGTTAGCGGGAGGGGAGACCCAGTACTTC
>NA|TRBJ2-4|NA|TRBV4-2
CASSQAMGAENIQYF
TGTGCCAGCAGCCAAGCTATGGGGGCCGAGAACATTCAGTACTTC
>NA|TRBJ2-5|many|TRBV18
CASSPGRQETQYF
TGTGCCAGCTCACCAGGGCGCCAAGAGACCCAGTACTTC
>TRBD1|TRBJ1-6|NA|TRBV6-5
CASSYPRGQASPLHF
TGTGCCAGCAGTTACCCCAGGGGGCAGGCTTCACCCCTCCACTTT
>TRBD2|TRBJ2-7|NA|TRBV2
CASTQGLAGVYEQYF
TGTGCCAGCACCCAGGGACTAGCGGGAGTTTACGAGCAGTACTTC
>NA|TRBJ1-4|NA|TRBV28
CASSLYGEKLFF
TGTGCCAGCAGTTTGTACGGTGAAAAACTGTTTTTT
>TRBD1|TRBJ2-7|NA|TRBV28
CATRDSTYEQYF
TGTGCCACCAGGGACAGCACCTACGAGCAGTACTTC
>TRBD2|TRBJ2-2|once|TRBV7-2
CASSTRPSGTGELFF
TGTGCCAGCAGCACGAGACCTAGCGGCACCGGGGAGCTGTTTTTT
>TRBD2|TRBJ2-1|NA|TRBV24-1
CATSDRTSGDNEQFF
TGTGCCACCAGTGATCGGACTAGCGGAGACAATGAGCAGTTCTTC
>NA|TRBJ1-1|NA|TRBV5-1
CASSGAPPDTEAFF
TGCGCCAGCAGCGGGGCACCTCCGGACACTGAAGCTTTCTTT
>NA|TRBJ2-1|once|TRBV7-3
CASSSPRGRNEQFF
TGTGCCAGCAGCTCCCCCAGAGGGCGGAATGAGCAGTTCTTC
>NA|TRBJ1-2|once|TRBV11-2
CASSLVAFRGYGYTF
TGTGCCAGCAGCTTAGTCGCCTTCAGGGGATATGGCTACACCTTC
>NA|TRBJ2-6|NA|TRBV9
CASSTGSCGSGANVLTF
TGTGCCAGCAGCACGGGGAGTTGTGGATCTGGGGCCAACGTCCTGACTTTC
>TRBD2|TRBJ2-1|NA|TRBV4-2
CASSQVEASGNNEQFF
TGTGCCAGCAGCCAAGTTGAGGCTAGCGGGAACAATGAGCAGTTCTTC
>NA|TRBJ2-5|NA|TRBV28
CASSKTGQETQYF
TGTGCCAGCAGTAAAACAGGGCAAGAGACCCAGTACTTC
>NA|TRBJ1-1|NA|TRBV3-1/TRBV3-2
CASSQAGARGEAFF
TGTGCCAGCAGCCAAGCGGGAGCCCGCGGGGAAGCTTTCTTT
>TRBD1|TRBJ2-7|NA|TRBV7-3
CASSWGQGPYEQYF
TGTGCCAGCAGCTGGGGACAGGGACCCTACGAGCAGTACTTC
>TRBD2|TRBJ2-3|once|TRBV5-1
CASSYGTSGGQYF
TGCGCCAGCAGCTACGGGACTAGCGGGGGGCAGTATTTT
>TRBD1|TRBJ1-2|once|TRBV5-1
CASSPGTGSYGYTF
TGCGCCAGCAGTCCCGGGACAGGATCCTATGGCTACACCTTC
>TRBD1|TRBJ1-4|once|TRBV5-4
CASSLAGQGAEKLFF
TGTGCCAGCAGCTTAGCCGGACAGGGAGCTGAAAAACTGTTTTTT
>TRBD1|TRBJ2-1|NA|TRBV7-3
CASRPDRAANEQFF
TGTGCCAGCAGACCTGACAGGGCTGCCAATGAGCAGTTCTTC
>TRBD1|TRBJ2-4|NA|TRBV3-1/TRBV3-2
CASSQGTGANIQYF
TGTGCCAGCAGCCAAGGTACAGGGGCCAACATTCAGTACTTC
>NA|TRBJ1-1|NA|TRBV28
CASSLSRGRMNTEAFF
TGTGCCAGCAGTTTATCGAGAGGGCGGATGAACACTGAAGCTTTCTTT
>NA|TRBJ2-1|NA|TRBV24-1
CATSDRLAGTGSSGSPYNEQFF
TGTGCCACCAGTGACCGTCTGGCTGGGACAGGGTCTAGCGGGAGCCCCTACAATGAGCAGTTCTTC
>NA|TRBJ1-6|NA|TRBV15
CATSTGEHSPLHF
TGTGCCACCAGCACAGGGGAGCATTCACCCCTCCACTTT
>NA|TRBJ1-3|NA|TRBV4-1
CASTQWATSGNTIYF
TGCGCCAGCACCCAATGGGCTACCTCTGGAAACACCATATATTTT
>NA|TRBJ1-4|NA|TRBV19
CASSTQGMLTNEKLFF
TGTGCCAGTAGTACTCAGGGGATGTTAACTAATGAAAAACTGTTTTTT
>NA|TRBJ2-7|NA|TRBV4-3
CASSGQAAGLGEQYF
TGCGCCAGCAGCGGTCAGGCAGCGGGTCTGGGCGAGCAGTACTTC
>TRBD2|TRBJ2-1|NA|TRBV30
CAWSVGTGGVNEQFF
TGTGCCTGGAGTGTAGGTACGGGAGGAGTAAATGAGCAGTTCTTC
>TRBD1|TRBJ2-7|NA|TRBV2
CASRFSTGGAYEQYF
TGTGCCAGCAGATTCTCGACAGGGGGTGCCTACGAGCAGTACTTC
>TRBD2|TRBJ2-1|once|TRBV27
CASRLLAGDGEQFF
TGTGCCAGCAGACTCCTAGCGGGAGATGGTGAGCAGTTCTTC
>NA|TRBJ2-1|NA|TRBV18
CASSPGQYNEQFF
TGTGCCAGCTCACCAGGGCAGTACAATGAGCAGTTCTTC
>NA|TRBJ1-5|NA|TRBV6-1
CASSDREGIQPQHF
TGTGCCAGCAGTGACAGGGAGGGGATCCAGCCCCAGCATTTT
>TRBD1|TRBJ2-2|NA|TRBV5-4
CASSTGTGNTGELFF
TGTGCCAGCAGTACCGGGACAGGGAATACCGGGGAGCTGTTTTTT
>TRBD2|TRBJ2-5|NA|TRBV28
CASSPTSLAGGWEETQYF
TGTGCCAGCAGTCCAACATCACTAGCGGGAGGCTGGGAAGAGACCCAGTACTTC
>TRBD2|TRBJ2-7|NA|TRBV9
CASSPNEGTSRPSSYEQYF
TGTGCCAGCAGCCCTAACGAGGGGACTAGCCGGCCGAGCTCCTACGAGCAGTACTTC
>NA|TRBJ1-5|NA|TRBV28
CASSPQQPNQPQHF
TGTGCCAGCAGTCCCCAACAGCCCAATCAGCCCCAGCATTTT